The sequence of this T cell receptor beta chain was determined in a study of T cells after yellow fever vaccination. At the level of the study: The SMART-Seq v4 Ultra Low Input method served to prepare the low-cell-number fractions. General observations from the study: Post-booster samples contained most primary-vaccination clones (just under 98% CD4, about 90% CD8).

Germline V gene data show CDR1 as SGDLS and CDR2 as YYNGEE. CDR3 length: 14 amino acids. Trimming stripped 3 bases from V and 1 base from J, with 9 bases between. In the case of this clonotype: The antigen remains unidentified.

Universal primer sites and UMIs were introduced during 5'RACE template-switching synthesis of TCR cDNA. TCRdb processed the 5' RACE reads anew with MiXCR; each CDR3 protein has one entry. The sample has 250,000 to 400,000 distinct CDR3 sequences; 4.1% are singletons. This TCR came from a young man who received the YFV17D yellow fever vaccine. The chain couples TRBV9 to TRBJ2-3, with D unclear. The sequencing used PBMCs, collected 5 days after the yellow fever booster vaccination. The CDR3: CASSERKRTDTQYF. The CDR3 DNA reads as TGTGCCAGCAGCGAAAGGAAACGCACAGATACGCAGTATTTT.